Listed below are T cell receptor beta chains from one sample, sequenced in a study of CDR3 diversity in severe acne. From the PCR reads, TCRdb called clonotypes with MiXCR, one entry per CDR3 protein. The data hold around 83,000 distinct CDR3 sequences, with approximately 54% observed a single time. The specimen was blood. The receptors were gathered from a male donor with severe acne vulgaris. Each CDR3 is given with its conserved first and last residue. A D gene is named only where the DNA matches it firmly. The size entry is marked missing in some rows and otherwise reads once, few, many or a size class.

clone_size,j_call,v_call,d_call,cdr3_nt,cdr3_aa
.,TRBJ1-2,TRBV29-1,.,TGCAGCGTTGAAGGAGGTCTTGGAGGCTACACCTTC,CSVEGGLGGYTF
many,TRBJ2-2,TRBV20-1,.,TGCAGTGCTAGAGTAGGGGGGAACACCGGGGAGCTGTTTTTT,CSARVGGNTGELFF
.,TRBJ2-5,TRBV12-3/TRBV12-4,TRBD1,TGTGCCAGCAGTTTGTTGGACAGGGGGCTCCGCGGGGAGACCCAGTACTTC,CASSLLDRGLRGETQYF
.,TRBJ1-2,TRBV28,TRBD1,TGTGCCAGCAGTCAGGACAGGGTCTATGGCTACACCTTC,CASSQDRVYGYTF
.,TRBJ2-2,TRBV15,.,TGTGCCACCAGCAGAGGGGACACCGGGGAGCTGTTTTTT,CATSRGDTGELFF
.,TRBJ2-1,TRBV20-1,TRBD2,TGCAGTGCCGAGGAAACTAGCGGGAGATACAATGAGCAGTTCTTC,CSAEETSGRYNEQFF
.,TRBJ2-7,TRBV20-1,TRBD2,TGCAGTGCTAAGACTAGCGGGAGGGCCCAGTTAACCTACGAGCAGTACTTC,CSAKTSGRAQLTYEQYF
.,TRBJ1-5,TRBV15,.,TGTGCCACCAGCTCCGGGTCAGGCAATCAGCCCCAGCATTTT,CATSSGSGNQPQHF
few,TRBJ2-7,TRBV7-2,.,TGTGCCAGCAGCTTAGTTATCGCATACGAGCAGTACTTC,CASSLVIAYEQYF
.,TRBJ2-5,TRBV7-2,.,TGTGCCAGCAGTAATTTCGTGACGGAGACCCAGTACTTC,CASSNFVTETQYF
.,TRBJ2-7,TRBV25-1,TRBD2,TGTGCCAGCAGTGAGCGGGAGGGCGGGAGCTCCTACGAGCAGTACTTC,CASSEREGGSSYEQYF
many,TRBJ2-1,TRBV19,.,TGTGCCAGTAGTCTGTGGGGGCCCAATGAGCAGTTCTTC,CASSLWGPNEQFF
few,TRBJ1-3,TRBV19,TRBD1,TGTGCCAGTAGGGAAACCTGGGACAGGGGGCTCTTCTCTGGAAACACCTTATATTTT,CASRETWDRGLFSGNTLYF
many,TRBJ1-2,TRBV6-5,.,TGTGCCAGCAGAGACAGTTTCGACGGCTACACCTTC,CASRDSFDGYTF
few,TRBJ1-6,TRBV6-5,TRBD1,TGTGCCAGCAGTTACCTGACAGGGGTTAATTCACCCCTCCACTTT,CASSYLTGVNSPLHF
.,TRBJ1-2,TRBV12-3/TRBV12-4,.,TGTGCCAGCTCCCCAGGGTTTGGCTACACCTTC,CASSPGFGYTF
.,TRBJ2-5,TRBV20-1,.,TGCAGTGCAGTTCAGGGAGAGACCCAGTACTTC,CSAVQGETQYF
.,TRBJ2-7,TRBV7-2,TRBD1,TGTGCCAGCAGGGGGGACAGGGCCTCCTCCTACGAGCAGTACTTC,CASRGDRASSYEQYF
.,TRBJ1-1,TRBV12-3/TRBV12-4,TRBD1,TGTGCCAGCAGCTTTCTACAGGGGGCGGGTGGCACTGAAGCTTTCTTT,CASSFLQGAGGTEAFF
many,TRBJ2-5,TRBV20-1,TRBD2,TGCAGTGCCATAAGGGCTAGCGGGGCCCAAGAGACCCAGTACTTC,CSAIRASGAQETQYF
.,TRBJ2-3,TRBV19,TRBD2,TGTGCCAGTAGTATAAGCGGGGGCCTCACAGATACGCAGTATTTT,CASSISGGLTDTQYF
many,TRBJ1-1,TRBV5-6,TRBD1,TGTGCCAGCAGACTTAGGACAGGGACAACGAACACTGAAGCTTTCTTT,CASRLRTGTTNTEAFF
many,TRBJ2-5,TRBV20-1,TRBD1,TGCAGTGCTACACCCGGGACAGGGGGAGAGACCCAGTACTTC,CSATPGTGGETQYF
.,TRBJ2-5,TRBV25-1,TRBD1,TGTGCCTGCCGAGGACAGGGGGAGACCCAGTACTTC,CACRGQGETQYF
many,TRBJ1-1,TRBV20-1,TRBD1,TGCAGTGCGCCTAAACCGGGACAGGGTAAAGAAGCTTTCTTT,CSAPKPGQGKEAFF
.,TRBJ2-5,TRBV24-1,.,TGTGCCACCAGTGATTACTCCGGGACAAACCAAGAGACCCAGTACTTC,CATSDYSGTNQETQYF
.,TRBJ1-1,TRBV5-6,.,TGTGCCAGCAGCTTGGCCGGGGGCCAAGCGGGTATGAACACTGAAGCTTTCTTT,CASSLAGGQAGMNTEAFF
many,TRBJ2-7,TRBV19,.,TGTGCCAGTAGGCGGCAGGGGCGGAACGAGCAGTACTTC,CASRRQGRNEQYF
once,TRBJ2-2,TRBV20-1,.,TGCAGTGCTCCTCATGGCGGACAGCTACCTCGGACTACCGGGGAGCTGTTTTTT,CSAPHGGQLPRTTGELFF
.,TRBJ2-1,TRBV10-3,TRBD2,TGTGCCATCAGTGGCGGGGGGGCCTACAATGAGCAGTTCTTC,CAISGGGAYNEQFF
many,TRBJ2-7,TRBV28,TRBD1,TGTGCCAGCACCTTCGGGGGACAGGCCTACGAGCAGTACTTC,CASTFGGQAYEQYF
many,TRBJ2-7,TRBV6-5,TRBD1,TGTGCCAGCAGTTGGGTCAGGGGGCTCGAGCAGTACTTC,CASSWVRGLEQYF
many,TRBJ2-7,TRBV24-1,.,TGTGCCACCAGTGATTCCGGTTCCTACGAGCAGTACTTC,CATSDSGSYEQYF
.,TRBJ1-5,TRBV20-1,TRBD1,TGCAGTGCTAGAGACGGACAGGGGTTGCAGCCCCAGCATTTT,CSARDGQGLQPQHF
.,TRBJ2-3,TRBV11-2,TRBD2,TGTGCCAGCAGCTTGGGACTAGCGGACGTGTGGGGCAGCATAGATACGCAGTATTTT,CASSLGLADVWGSIDTQYF
.,TRBJ2-2,TRBV20-1,TRBD1,TGCAGTGCTAGAGAACGGGACAGGGGGGAGCTGTTTTTT,CSARERDRGELFF
.,TRBJ1-1,TRBV19,TRBD1,TGTGCCAGTAGTGCTACAGGGGGCTTGGAAGCTTTCTTT,CASSATGGLEAFF
few,TRBJ2-6,TRBV6-5,.,TGTGCCAGCAGTTCCCTTCCCCCGGCAGGGTCTGGGGCCAACGTCCTGACTTTC,CASSSLPPAGSGANVLTF
few,TRBJ2-1,TRBV6-1,.,TGTGCCAGCAGTGAATCGGATCGCAATGAGCAGTTCTTC,CASSESDRNEQFF
few,TRBJ1-1,TRBV10-3,TRBD1,TGTGCCACCGCAGGGGGCACTGAAGCTTTCTTT,CATAGGTEAFF
few,TRBJ2-5,TRBV4-1,TRBD2,TGCGCCAGCAGCCCGCAGACTAGCGGGAGATGGGAGACCCAGTACTTC,CASSPQTSGRWETQYF
many,TRBJ2-7,TRBV28,TRBD2,TGTGCCAGCAGTTTAGCGGGAGTTAACTACGAGCAGTACTTC,CASSLAGVNYEQYF
.,TRBJ2-6,TRBV5-1,.,TGCGCCAGCAGCTCCGTGGAGAAAGTCTCTGGGGCCAACGTCCTGACTTTC,CASSSVEKVSGANVLTF
many,TRBJ1-2,TRBV7-2,TRBD1,TGTGCCAGCAGCTTAGGGGGCAGGGGGAGCTATGGCTACACCTTC,CASSLGGRGSYGYTF
many,TRBJ2-7,TRBV30,.,TGTGCCTGGAGTGTAATTTATGCAGCAGCCAACGAGCAGTACTTC,CAWSVIYAAANEQYF
.,TRBJ2-1,TRBV10-2,.,TGCGCCAGCAGGGACAAGGGGGTTGATGAGCAGTTCTTC,CASRDKGVDEQFF
.,TRBJ2-7,TRBV5-1,.,TGCGCCAGCAGCTTCAGGTCAGGGGCGGACGAGCAGTACTTC,CASSFRSGADEQYF
few,TRBJ2-2,TRBV4-3,TRBD1,TGCGCCAGCAGCCAAGCGGACAGGGGCGACACCGGGGAGCTGTTTTTT,CASSQADRGDTGELFF
many,TRBJ2-7,TRBV29-1,TRBD1,TGCAGCGCACAGACAGGGGGCGATTACGAGCAGTACTTC,CSAQTGGDYEQYF
medium-sized,TRBJ2-3,TRBV7-3,TRBD2,TGTGCCAGCAGCTCGGGACTAGCGGGCCCAGTCACAGATACGCAGTATTTT,CASSSGLAGPVTDTQYF
.,TRBJ1-4,TRBV10-3,.,TGTGCCACCAAGGATGAAAAACTGTTTTTT,CATKDEKLFF
few,TRBJ2-2,TRBV20-1,TRBD2,TGCAGTGCTTCGGAGGGCGGGAGGGAGGGCACCGGGGAGCTGTTTTTT,CSASEGGREGTGELFF
many,TRBJ2-5,TRBV20-1,TRBD1,TGCAGTGCTCAAATTGGGACAGGGTACCAAGAGACCCAGTACTTC,CSAQIGTGYQETQYF
once,TRBJ2-7,TRBV20-1,TRBD1,TGCAGTGCTAGTGGACCGACCGGGACAGAGTACGAGCGGTACTTC,CSASGPTGTEYERYF
once,TRBJ2-7,TRBV29-1,TRBD1,TGCAGCGTTGTACACCGGGACAGGGGTTACGAGCAGTACTTC,CSVVHRDRGYEQYF
.,TRBJ2-2,TRBV15,.,TGTGCCACCAGCATTGGGACCGAAGCGTACACCGGGGAGCTGTTTTTT,CATSIGTEAYTGELFF
.,TRBJ2-5,TRBV5-6,.,TGTGCCAGCAGCTGGAGACAGCTTGGAGGAGGGACCCAGTACTTC,CASSWRQLGGGTQYF
.,TRBJ1-1,TRBV5-1,TRBD1,TGCGCCAGCAGCTTGCCCCGACAGGGAATGAACACTGAAGCTTTCTTT,CASSLPRQGMNTEAFF
many,TRBJ2-3,TRBV20-1,.,TGCAGTGCTAGAGATTTAGGCGGGATCGCAGATACGCAGTATTTT,CSARDLGGIADTQYF
few,TRBJ2-3,TRBV19,.,TGTGCCAGTAGTATAGACAATTTTAGCACAGATACGCAGTATTTT,CASSIDNFSTDTQYF